This T cell receptor (beta chain) was sequenced in a study of T cells in Graves' hyperthyroidism and ophthalmopathy. Study conclusions and caveats: Blood also carried most thyroid clonotypes expanded above 0.001.

Germline CDR1 is MNHNS and CDR2 is SASEGT. V was shortened by 6 bases and J by 0 bases, with 9 bases between the two germline ends. The length of the CDR3 is 14 residues. This clonotype has only a few counts. Its antigen is still unknown. The CDR3 regions of TCR beta were amplified from RNA transcripts. Primed by the HTBI set, a first-round RT-PCR was run on the TCR CDR3. TCRdb redid the calling of the multiplex PCR reads with MiXCR, one entry per CDR3 protein. The sample includes hundreds of thousands of distinct CDR3 sequences, around 40% of them seen just once. The receptor was isolated from a woman in her forties with Graves' hyperthyroidism. Sequencing was performed on blood. The chain is built from TRBV6-1 and TRBJ1-3, with TRBD1 as a possible D gene (6 bases). CDR3 sequence: CASRDRFSGNTIYF. CDR3 coding DNA: TGTGCCAGCAGGGACAGATTCTCTGGAAACACCATATATTTT.